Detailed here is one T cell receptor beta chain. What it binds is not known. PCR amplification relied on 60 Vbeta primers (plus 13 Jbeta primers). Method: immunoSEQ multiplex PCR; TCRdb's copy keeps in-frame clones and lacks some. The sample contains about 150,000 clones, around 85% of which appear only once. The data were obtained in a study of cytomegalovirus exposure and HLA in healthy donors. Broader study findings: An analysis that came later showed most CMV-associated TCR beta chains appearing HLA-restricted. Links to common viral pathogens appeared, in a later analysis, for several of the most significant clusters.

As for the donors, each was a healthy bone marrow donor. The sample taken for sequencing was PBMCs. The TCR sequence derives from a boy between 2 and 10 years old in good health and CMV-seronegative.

CDR3 region: CASRSGAERNTEAFF. DNA for the CDR3: TGTGCCAGCAGAAGCGGGGCAGAGCGGAACACTGAAGCTTTCTTT. The gene calls are TRBV6-5 and TRBJ1-1; D might be TRBD1 (5 bases). CDR3 length: 15 amino acids. CDR1 and CDR2 (germline): MNHEY, SVGAGI. Between the trimmed V and J ends, which lost 6 bases and 1 base, there was a span of 15 bases.